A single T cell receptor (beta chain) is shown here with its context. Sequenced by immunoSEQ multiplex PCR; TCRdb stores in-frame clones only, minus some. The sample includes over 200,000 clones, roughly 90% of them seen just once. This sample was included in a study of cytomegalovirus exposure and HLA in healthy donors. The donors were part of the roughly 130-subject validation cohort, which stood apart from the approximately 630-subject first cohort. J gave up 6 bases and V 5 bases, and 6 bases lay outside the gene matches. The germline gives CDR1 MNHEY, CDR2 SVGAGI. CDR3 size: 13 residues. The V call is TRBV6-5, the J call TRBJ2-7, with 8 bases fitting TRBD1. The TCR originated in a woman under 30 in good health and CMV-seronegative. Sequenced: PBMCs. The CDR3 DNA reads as TGTGCCAGCAGTCAACAGGGGGTCCCCGAGCAGTACTTC. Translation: CASSQQGVPEQYF.